This passage covers 31 T cell receptor beta chains from one sample sequenced in a study of tumor-infiltrating lymphocytes in glioblastoma multiforme. Three nested ARM-PCR rounds with V-beta and C-beta primers built TCRB libraries. From the multiplex PCR reads, TCRdb called clonotypes with MiXCR, one entry per CDR3 protein. The table shows some 10,000 distinct CDR3 sequences, with approximately 75% occurring only once. Material: brain tumor tissue. All receptors come from a male donor with glioblastoma.

As concerns this clonotype: A clone one base away is much larger, so this may be a read error. The chain employs TRBV29-1 and TRBJ2-3, with D unresolved. The CDR3 runs 15 residues. CDR1 is SQVTM, CDR2 ANQGSEA, per germline. Here the CDR3 reads CSFEDPLPWTDTQYF. The CDR3 bases are TGCAGCTTTGAAGATCCCCTTCCCTGGACAGATACGCAGTATTTT.

Concerning this clonotype itself: Its ends do not fully match the called genes, so a read error is possible. The V and J genes are TRBV11-2 and TRBJ2-1; unclear D gene. This CDR3 has 15 amino acids. Germline CDR1 reads SGHAT; CDR2 reads FQNNGV. CDR3 loop: CASSLSGSSYNVQFF. The CDR3 DNA reads as TGTGCCAGCAGCCTATCGGGTAGCTCCTACAATGTGCAGTTCTTC.

Comment on this clonotype: An end of the junction differs from the germline gene, which may be a read error. The chain joins TRBV29-1 to TRBJ1-5; D possibly corresponds to TRBD1 (5 bases). The CDR3 spans 13 residues. Germline-derived CDR1 and CDR2 are SQVTM and ANQGSEA. CDR3 residues: CSVARGSNRPQHF. CDR3 sequence (DNA): TGCAGTGTTGCGAGGGGAAGCAATCGGCCCCAGCATTTT.

In this sample, this clonotype turned up many times. The gene calls are TRBV27 and TRBJ2-2, with D hard to call. V lost 3 bases and J lost 1, with 3 bases in between. Germline V gene data show CDR1 as MNHEY and CDR2 as SMNVEV (reference sequence). This CDR3 region has 13 residues. CDR3 nucleotide sequence: TGTGCCAGCAGTTTTTGGAACACCGGGGAGCTGTTTTTT. Translated, it gives CASSFWNTGELFF.

For this clonotype: Being one base from a much bigger clone, this may be a read error. The chain uses TRBV19 and TRBJ2-2, with D maybe TRBD1 (5 bases). The CDR3 totals 13 residues. The V gene's germline CDR1 is LNHDA and CDR2 SQIVND (reference sequence). The V gene lost 10 bases and the J gene lost 0 bases, with 9 bases spanning the gap. The chain's CDR3 is CAIPDTNTGELFF. For the CDR3, the DNA is TGTGCCATCCCGGACACGAACACCGGGGAGCTGTTTTTT.

This clonotype was picked up many times. The chain links TRBV28 to TRBJ1-1; maybe TRBD1 (6 bases). The V end lost 0 bases, the J end lost 4 bases, and 15 bases lay between the germline ends. The CDR3 loop spans 16 amino acids. Germline values: CDR1 MDHEN, CDR2 SYDVKM. CDR3 in DNA: TGTGCCAGCAGTTTATGGACAGGAGCCATGAGCACTGAAGCTTTCTTT. This codes for CASSLWTGAMSTEAFF.

Comments on this clonotype: It may be a read error: a sequence one base away is much more abundant. The chain has TRBV2 and TRBJ2-4; maybe TRBD1 (5 bases). V was pared by 6 bases and J by 7 bases, with 10 bases between. CDR3 size: 12 residues. CDR1 and CDR2 (germline): SNHLY, FYNNEI. This chain's CDR3 is CASRGHGNIQYF. DNA of the CDR3: TGTGCCAGCAGGGGGCACGGGAACATTCAGTACTTC.

This clonotype was seen a few times. The chain carries TRBV5-4 and TRBJ2-7, with TRBD2 as a possible D gene (6 bases). Germline V gives CDR1 SGHNT, CDR2 YYREEE (reference sequence). V lost 7 bases, J lost 0 bases, and 11 bases lay in between. There are 13 residues in the CDR3. The CDR3 coding sequence is TGTGCCAGCTCCTCGCGGGGCTCCTACGAGCAGTACTTC. Its translation is CASSSRGSYEQYF.

A word on this clonotype: The junction departs from the called germline gene at one end, perhaps through a read error. V and J are TRBV20-1 and TRBJ2-7, with D maybe TRBD2 (6 bases). This CDR3 is built from 15 residues. Germline V lookup: CDR1 DFQATT, CDR2 SNEGSKA (reference sequence). The CDR3 bases are TGCAGTGTTAGAGAAGGGGCTTCGGAGGGTTACGGGCAGTACTTC. Translating it yields CSVREGASEGYGQYF.

This clonotype was seen at least ten times. V gene TRBV11-3 combines with J gene TRBJ2-1; 8 bases line up with TRBD2. The V segment lost 3 bases and the J segment 0 bases; nucleotides outside the gene matches: 4. The CDR3 has 16 residues. Germline loops: CDR1 SGHNT, CDR2 YENEEA. The chain's CDR3 is CASSLGGGTSYNEQFF. DNA for the CDR3: TGTGCCAGCAGCTTGGGCGGGGGGACCTCCTACAATGAGCAGTTCTTC.

Concerning this clonotype itself: One end of the junction fails to match germline, which may point to a read error. J is TRBJ1-5 and V is TRBV24-1, with D tentatively TRBD1 (6 bases). The CDR3 is 16 residues long. CDR1 is KGHDR and CDR2 is SFDVKD in the germline V gene. The CDR3 coding sequence is TGTGCCACCAGTGATAAAGGGGACATGGGGAATCAGCTCCAGCATTTT. Its protein is CATSDKGDMGNQLQHF.

On this clonotype itself: At one of its ends the junction is not consistent with the germline gene, which may arise from a read error. The CDR3 spells CASSRDLYSIDTQYF. The CDR3 DNA follows: TGCGCAAGCAGCCGAGATCTCTATAGCATAGATACGCAGTATTTT. The rearrangement joins TRBV4-1 to TRBJ2-3, with D hard to call. Germline-derived CDR1 and CDR2 are MGHRA and YSYEKL. The CDR3 runs to 15 residues.

This clonotype was seen just once. V usage is TRBV11-2 and J usage is TRBJ1-2, with D possibly TRBD1 on 5 matching bases. The CDR3 length is 15 residues. Germline V gene data show CDR1 as SGHAT and CDR2 as FQNNGV. Deletions cut 1 base from V and 3 bases from J, with 12 bases between. The CDR3 loop reads CASSLGPGQYYGYTF. The CDR3 DNA follows: TGTGCCAGCAGCTTAGGACCAGGGCAATACTATGGCTACACCTTC.

As for this clonotype: Because it lacks the conserved phenylalanine or tryptophan at the end, this CDR3 is likely a read error. This chain connects TRBV6-2 or TRBV6-3 to TRBJ2-7; TRBD2 matches 7 bases. The CDR3 is made up of 14 amino acids. Germline CDR1 MNHEY, CDR2 SVGEGT. Written as DNA, the CDR3 is TGCGCCAGCAGGCTTGGGGCTAGCGGTCACGAGCAGTACTCC. Translating it yields CASRLGASGHEQYS.

As for this clonotype: Being one base from a much bigger clone, this may be a read error. The genes are TRBV18 and TRBJ2-7, with D possibly being TRBD1 or TRBD2 (5 bases each). CDR1 and CDR2 from the germline V gene are KGHSH and LQKENI. V gave up 4 bases and J gave up 3 bases, with 10 bases separating them. This CDR3 contains 13 residues. CDR3 loop: CASSRDRGYEQYF. For the CDR3, the DNA is TGTGCCAGCTCACGGGACCGCGGCTACGAGCAGTACTTC.

By sample fraction, this clonotype is medium-sized (0.01 to 0.1%). The chain combines TRBV13 with TRBJ2-1; TRBD1 is a possible D gene (6 bases). The V gene lost 1 base and the J gene lost 1 base, with 11 bases spanning the gap. CDR3 length: 16 amino acids. Per germline, CDR1 PRHDT and CDR2 FYEKMQ (reference sequence). For the CDR3, the DNA is TGTGCCAGCAGCTTAGAGGGGGTGGGATCCTACAATGAGCAGTTCTTC. It encodes CASSLEGVGSYNEQFF.

This clonotype turned up a few times. The rearrangement joins TRBV20-1 to TRBJ2-1; no clear D. V lost 7 bases and J 4 bases, leaving 8 bases between the germline ends. The germline CDR1 and CDR2 sequences are DFQATT and SNEGSKA (reference sequence). The CDR3 is 11 amino acids. The CDR3: CSVNQYNEQFF. CDR3 nucleotide sequence: TGCAGTGTGAACCAATACAATGAGCAGTTCTTC.

This clonotype was detected a few times. V usage is TRBV11-2 and J usage is TRBJ2-2, with 12 bases matching TRBD1. This CDR3 is 15 amino acids long. The J segment lost 8 bases and the V segment lost 5 bases, leaving 6 bases of the junction unmatched. Germline CDR1 and CDR2: SGHAT and FQNNGV. DNA of the CDR3: TGTGCCAGCAGCCCCGGGACAGGGGGCAGAGGGGAGCTGTTTTTT. Protein product: CASSPGTGGRGELFF.

The V call is TRBV4-1, the J call TRBJ2-1, with TRBD2 as a possible D gene (6 bases). Germline CDR1 and CDR2: MGHRA and YSYEKL. This CDR3 region has 13 residues. Trimming stripped 4 bases from V and 12 bases from J, with 16 bases between. The CDR3 nucleotides read TGCGCCAGCAGCCTCAACGGAGGGGAAAGGCAGTTCTTC. It yields the protein CASSLNGGERQFF.

This chain joins TRBV11-2 and TRBJ1-1; D gene uncertain. The germline gives CDR1 SGHAT, CDR2 FQNNGV. V shed 9 bases and J shed 4 bases, with 15 bases lying between them. The CDR3 consists of 13 residues. This CDR3 reads CASGAYERTEAFF. The CDR3 DNA sequence: TGTGCCAGTGGAGCCTATGAGCGCACTGAAGCTTTCTTT.

About this clonotype: The junction shows a germline mismatch at one end, possibly a read error. The rearrangement uses TRBV10-3 and TRBJ2-1; TRBD2 matches at 7 bases. This CDR3 has 16 residues. Looked up from germline, CDR1 is ENHRY and CDR2 is SYGVKD. The CDR3 bases are TGTGTCATCAGTGAGTGGGACTACATGTCCTACAATGAGCAGTTCTTC. Its protein product is CVISEWDYMSYNEQFF.

This clonotype was seen a few times. This sequence joins TRBV12-3 or TRBV12-4 and TRBJ1-6; no firm D call. This CDR3 region has 18 residues. V gave up 6 bases and J gave up 0 bases, with 18 bases separating them. CDR3 residues: CASRLSWGGSSYNSPLHF. Written as DNA, the CDR3 is TGTGCCAGCAGGTTAAGTTGGGGTGGGAGCTCCTATAATTCACCCCTCCACTTT.

This clonotype was seen only a few times. A read error is likely, as this CDR3 ends without the conserved phenylalanine or tryptophan. The J gene is TRBJ2-1, the V gene TRBV29-1; the D gene could be TRBD1 or TRBD2 (7 bases each). This CDR3 spans 14 amino acids. Germline CDR1 and CDR2: SQVTM and ANQGSEA. The CDR3 DNA sequence: TGCAGCGTCGGGGGGCGGCAGGGGGGCAATGTGCAGTTCATC. Encoded protein: CSVGGRQGGNVQFI.

Worth noting for this clonotype: The junction does not match germline at one end; this may be a read error. V is TRBV6-5 and J is TRBJ2-3, with unresolved D. Per germline, CDR1 MNHEY and CDR2 SVGAGI. The CDR3 runs 14 residues. CDR3 region: CASSYDRLYDMQYF. The CDR3 DNA reads as TGTGCCAGCAGTTATGACCGACTCTACGATATGCAGTATTTT.

The chain combines TRBV6-5 with TRBJ2-2; possible D gene TRBD1, 5 bases. The V end was cut by 0 bases, the J end by 4 bases, with 12 bases between. Germline V gene data show CDR1 as MNHEY and CDR2 as SVGAGI. This CDR3 contains 16 residues. The CDR3 here is CASSYSGQVFTGELFF. The CDR3 coding sequence is TGTGCCAGCAGTTACTCGGGGCAGGTGTTCACCGGGGAGCTGTTTTTT.

Concerning this clonotype itself: Possible read error: a much larger clone is one base away. V and J are TRBV19 and TRBJ2-5, with D uncertain. Germline CDR1 LNHDA, CDR2 SQIVND (reference sequence). CDR3 length equals 13 residues. The CDR3 is CVSSIRSQETQYF. The CDR3, as DNA: TGTGTCAGTAGTATTCGCAGCCAAGAGACCCAGTACTTC. Full variable domain (rest looked up from reference TRBV19 and TRBJ2-5): DGGITQSPKYLFRKEGQNVTLSCEQNLNHDAMYWYRQDPGQGLRLIYYSQIVNDFQKGDIAEGYSVSREKKESFPLTVTSAQKNPTAFYLCVSSIRSQETQYFGPGTRLLVL.

The J gene is TRBJ2-1, the V gene TRBV6-5, with TRBD1 matching 7 bases. CDR1 and CDR2 from the germline V gene are MNHEY and SVGAGI. The ends lost 5 bases at V and 13 bases at J; junction bases unmatched: 8. There are 12 residues in the CDR3. CDR3 region: CASSQTGQEQFF. The CDR3, as DNA: TGTGCCAGCAGTCAAACCGGACAGGAACAGTTCTTC.

This chain connects TRBV29-1 to TRBJ2-5; the D is unclear. Germline CDR1 SQVTM, CDR2 ANQGSEA. The V gene lost 4 bases and the J gene lost 7 bases, with 22 bases spanning the gap. This CDR3 is 15 amino acids long. The CDR3 bases are TGCAGCGTTGGAGAGCACAGCCGCCACGAAGTGACCCAGTACTTC. Translation gives CSVGEHSRHEVTQYF.

By sample fraction, this clonotype is medium-sized. The V and J genes are TRBV12-3 or TRBV12-4 and TRBJ1-6, with a tentative D call TRBD1 (6 bases). Between the trimmed V and J ends, which lost 5 bases and 4 bases, there was a span of 18 bases. The CDR3 loop spans 17 amino acids. The CDR3 loop reads CASSRAGAKGYNSPLHF. The DNA of the CDR3 is TGTGCCAGCAGTCGCGCAGGGGCGAAGGGATATAATTCACCCCTCCACTTT.

The chain employs TRBV20-1 and TRBJ2-7; 15 bases align to TRBD2. From germline, CDR1 is DFQATT and CDR2 SNEGSKA (reference sequence). This CDR3 has 18 amino acids. J lost 4 bases, V lost 8 bases, and 18 bases had no gene match. The CDR3 spells CSSRVQVGLAGGYYEQYF. The CDR3 region has the DNA TGCAGTAGTAGAGTCCAAGTTGGACTAGCGGGAGGGTATTACGAGCAGTACTTC.

V usage is TRBV20-1 and J usage is TRBJ2-1; the match to TRBD2 covers 15 bases. Germline loops: CDR1 DFQATT, CDR2 SNEGSKA (reference sequence). CDR3 length: 14 residues. V was pared by 3 bases and J by 8 bases, with 2 bases of the junction left unmatched. This CDR3 is CSARGLAGGDEQFF. Here the CDR3 DNA reads TGCAGTGCTAGGGGACTAGCGGGAGGCGATGAGCAGTTCTTC.